These T cell receptor beta chains were read from a single sample in a study of CD8 T cells in ankylosing spondylitis. TCRdb re-analysed the 5' RACE reads in MiXCR, keeping a single row per CDR3 protein. This sample has approximately 550,000 distinct CDR3 sequences, with about 12% found just once. Sample: blood, either unsorted or a sorted T cell fraction (not recorded which). These receptors were collected from a male donor with ankylosing spondylitis. CDR3s leave out the opening cysteine and the closing phenylalanine or tryptophan. The listing skips clone size in some rows; elsewhere it reads once, few, many or a size class.

TRBV29-1	.	TRBJ2-3	SVEAVGTDTQY
TRBV5-1	few	TRBJ2-2	ASSLPAGGHTGELF
TRBV11-2	few	TRBJ2-1	ASSLGAGGYEQF
TRBV11-1	.	TRBJ2-3	ASSFARFGTDTQY
TRBV20-1	few	TRBJ2-1	SALTAGVSYNEQF
TRBV15	few	TRBJ1-2	ATRTSGQGGMVNGYT
TRBV3-1	.	TRBJ2-3	ARRRTGGLSRGGTDTQY
TRBV7-2	few	TRBJ1-1	ASSSPDRGLTEAF
TRBV6-5	.	TRBJ2-5	ASSYGLLAGGLETQY
TRBV5-1	few	TRBJ2-5	ASSSRLAGGPETQY
TRBV12-3/TRBV12-4	few	TRBJ1-1	ASSFGAKNTEAF
TRBV20-1	few	TRBJ2-1	SASVRRRNEQF
TRBV12-3/TRBV12-4	many	TRBJ1-5	ASSLAPTAYQPQH
TRBV20-1	.	TRBJ2-7	SASGVAGYYEQY
TRBV20-1	.	TRBJ1-2	SALTETYGYT
TRBV7-8	few	TRBJ2-5	ASSLNRAETQY
TRBV28	.	TRBJ2-2	ASGPGSRNTGELF
TRBV18	many	TRBJ1-5	ASSVDRDQPQH
TRBV24-1	few	TRBJ1-5	ATSGGTGHGNQPQH
TRBV20-1	.	TRBJ2-5	SARTPSGGGETQY
TRBV24-1	few	TRBJ2-3	ATSDAGLAGVTDTQY
TRBV5-1	many	TRBJ2-3	ASSEQTDTQY
TRBV11-3	.	TRBJ2-3	ASSHNRADTQY
TRBV2	few	TRBJ1-1	ASSEGARGPAF
TRBV11-1	.	TRBJ2-1	ATAGSSGLTSSYNEQF
TRBV3-1	few	TRBJ2-5	ASSQEWVGETQY
TRBV5-1	few	TRBJ2-3	ASSFSGIHTDTQY
TRBV5-6	few	TRBJ2-1	ASGSLAGGLVLHEQF
TRBV5-5	.	TRBJ2-3	ASSKQVGLTTDTQY
TRBV14	.	TRBJ1-6	ASSQLTGDSPLH
TRBV3-1	few	TRBJ2-1	ASSRAAAGAFSGNEQF
TRBV24-1	.	TRBJ2-3	ATSDRQGATDTQY
TRBV10-3	few	TRBJ2-2	AIRPGTVVTGELF
TRBV5-1	few	TRBJ2-1	ASATRANEQF
TRBV3-1	.	TRBJ2-5	ASSQASYGETQY
TRBV6-2/TRBV6-3	.	TRBJ2-1	ASSYSPGPSGLF